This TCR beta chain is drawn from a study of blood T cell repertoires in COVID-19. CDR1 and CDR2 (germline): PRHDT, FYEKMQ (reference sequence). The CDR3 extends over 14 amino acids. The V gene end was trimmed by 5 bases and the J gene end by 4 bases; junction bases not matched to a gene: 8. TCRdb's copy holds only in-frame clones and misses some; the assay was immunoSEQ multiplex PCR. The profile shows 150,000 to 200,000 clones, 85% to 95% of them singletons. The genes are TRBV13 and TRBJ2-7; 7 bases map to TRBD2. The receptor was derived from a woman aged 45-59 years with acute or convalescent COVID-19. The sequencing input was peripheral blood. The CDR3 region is CASSIWGGPYEQYF. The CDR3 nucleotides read TGTGCCAGCAGCATATGGGGGGGACCTTACGAGCAGTACTTC.